This T cell receptor beta chain was observed in a study of blood T cell repertoires in COVID-19. CDR1 and CDR2 (germline): MNHEY, SVGEGT. The CDR3 sequence is 15 residues long. Trimming took 5 bases from V and 4 from J, leaving 16 bases between them. As originally analysed: Amplification of reference gene primers provided the estimated nucleated cell counts. The table came from immunoSEQ multiplex PCR; TCRdb's copy has only in-frame clones and leaves some out. V, J and clone size are taken as reported in that table, and D and trimming were inferred from the DNA itself. The data hold about 130,000 clones, with about 88% observed a single time.

The source of this sequence is a woman older than 75 with acute or convalescent COVID-19. Input material: peripheral blood. This sequence joins TRBV6-2 or TRBV6-3 and TRBJ2-3; a possible D gene is TRBD2 (5 bases). The CDR3 region is CASSRILGVADTQYF. In DNA, the CDR3 is TGTGCCAGCAGTCGTATACTAGGAGTAGCAGATACGCAGTATTTT.